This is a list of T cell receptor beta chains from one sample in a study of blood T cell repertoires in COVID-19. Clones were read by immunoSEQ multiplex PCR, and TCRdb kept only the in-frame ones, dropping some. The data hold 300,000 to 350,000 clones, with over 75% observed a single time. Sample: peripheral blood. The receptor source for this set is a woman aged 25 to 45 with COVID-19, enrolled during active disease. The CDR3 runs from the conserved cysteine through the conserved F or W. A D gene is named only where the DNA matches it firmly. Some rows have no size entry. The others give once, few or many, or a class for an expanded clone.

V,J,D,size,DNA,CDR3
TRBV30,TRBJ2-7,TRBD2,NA,TGTGCCTGGAGTCCAACTAGCGGGAGTGGCGAGCAGTACTTC,CAWSPTSGSGEQYF
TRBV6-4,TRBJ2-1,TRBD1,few,TGTGCCACGGGACAGGGGGATGACAATGAGCAGTTCTTC,CATGQGDDNEQFF
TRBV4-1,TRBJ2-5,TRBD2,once,TGCGCCAGCAGCCAAGGGTCGGGAGGGCTAGGAGAGACCCAGTACTTC,CASSQGSGGLGETQYF
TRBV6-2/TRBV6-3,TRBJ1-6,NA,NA,TGTGCCAGCAGTTACTCGGCCGTCAATAGCGTCCTCCACTTT,CASSYSAVNSVLHF
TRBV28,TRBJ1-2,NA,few,TGTGCCAGCAGTTTTTCCGGTAACTATGGCTACACCTTC,CASSFSGNYGYTF
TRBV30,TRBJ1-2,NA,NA,TGTGCCTGGAGTGGGGGAGATGGCTACACCTTC,CAWSGGDGYTF
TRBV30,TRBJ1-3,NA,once,TGTGCCTGGAGTGTTAACAGGGGAAACACCATATATTTT,CAWSVNRGNTIYF
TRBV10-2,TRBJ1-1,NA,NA,TGCGCCAGCAGTGAGGGTAGATCGGCTTTCTTT,CASSEGRSAFF
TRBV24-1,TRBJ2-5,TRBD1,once,TGTGCCACCAGTGATTTACAGGGGGGAGCCCAAGAGACCCAGTACTTC,CATSDLQGGAQETQYF
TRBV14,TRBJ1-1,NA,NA,TGTGCCAGCAGCCAAGGTGGCTTAGGAGGCTACACTGAAGCTTTCTTT,CASSQGGLGGYTEAFF
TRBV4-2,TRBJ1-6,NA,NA,TGTGCCAGCAGCCAAGATAGGGGTCGGCGCCTCCACTTT,CASSQDRGRRLHF
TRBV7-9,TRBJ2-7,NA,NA,TGTGCCAGCAGCCCCCGTAGCGGATACGAGCAGTACTTC,CASSPRSGYEQYF
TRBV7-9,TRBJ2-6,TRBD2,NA,TGTGCCAGCAGCTTATGGGCTAGCGGGAGACCTACCGGGGCCAACGTCCTGACTTTC,CASSLWASGRPTGANVLTF
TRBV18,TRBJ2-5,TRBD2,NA,TGTGCCAGCTCACCAGGACTAGCGGGAGCCTCCGATAAGACCCAGTACTTC,CASSPGLAGASDKTQYF
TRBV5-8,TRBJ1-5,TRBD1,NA,TGTGCCAGCAGCCGAGCTGGACAGGGGTACCAGCCCCAGCATTTT,CASSRAGQGYQPQHF